Sequencing of this T cell receptor (beta chain) was carried out in a study of cytomegalovirus exposure and HLA in healthy donors. Study context: Of over 350 genotyped donors, 80% to 85% grouped in the Caucasian-associated ancestry cluster. Whole-study findings and limits: In a later analysis, CMV-associated beta chains were mostly HLA-associated, it appeared.

PCR primers comprised 60 Vbeta and 13 Jbeta primers. The method was immunoSEQ multiplex PCR; TCRdb's version includes in-frame clones alone and lacks a portion of them. The sample lists some 77,000 clones; 79% were seen once. Turning to this clone: Antigen unknown.

The CDR3 covers 15 residues. The germline V gene has CDR1 MNHEY and CDR2 SVGAGI. V was cut by 10 bases and J by 2 bases, with 15 bases left in between. The chain combines TRBV6-5 with TRBJ2-6; D not resolved. The material sequenced was PBMCs. The sequence was collected from a woman in her forties in good health and CMV-seropositive. CDR3 loop: CATWAWQAGANVLTF. In DNA, the CDR3 is TGTGCCACCTGGGCTTGGCAGGCTGGGGCCAACGTCCTGACTTTC.